These T cell receptor beta chains were read from a single sample in a study of blood T cell repertoires in COVID-19. The method was immunoSEQ multiplex PCR; TCRdb's version includes in-frame clones alone and lacks a portion of them. This sample yields some 150,000 clones, of which roughly 74% are seen a single time; 14% belongs to the top ten. The source material was peripheral blood. The receptors originated from a woman at least 80 years old with acute or convalescent COVID-19. Both conserved end residues are trimmed from each CDR3.

J,V,CDR3
TRBJ2-1,TRBV7-9,ASSFQMNEQF
TRBJ1-2,TRBV12-3/TRBV12-4,ASSFERSGYT
TRBJ1-4,TRBV3-1/TRBV3-2,ASSQDYGTGVEKLF
TRBJ2-7,TRBV6-5,ASSPTSGGYEQY
TRBJ1-3,TRBV11-2,ASSPQVSSGNTIY
TRBJ1-5,TRBV30,AWRGGEDQPQH
TRBJ2-7,TRBV6-2/TRBV6-3,ASSYPFRRGKSSYEQY
TRBJ2-2,TRBV5-1,ASSPGQPGAGELF
TRBJ1-4,TRBV5-1,ASSITGTVYEKLF
TRBJ1-2,TRBV9,ASSVGGGDYGYT
TRBJ2-7,TRBV18,ASSPPSGSSYEQY
TRBJ2-7,TRBV5-1,ASSLSVGGREQY
TRBJ2-5,TRBV3-1/TRBV3-2,ASSTGGVGETQY
TRBJ1-3,TRBV7-6,ASSSGTGGGNTIY
TRBJ2-1,TRBV10-1,ASSDGGLTDEQF
TRBJ2-7,TRBV7-9,ASSPGLAGAGEQY
TRBJ2-2,TRBV29-1,SAYRGGGTGELF
TRBJ2-5,TRBV11-1,ASSSSGTSGKETQY
TRBJ1-5,TRBV4-1,ASSRQEAGEPQH
TRBJ2-3,TRBV7-9,ASTSGASGPPRDTQY
TRBJ2-1,TRBV11-2,ASSSLAVSSYNEQF
TRBJ1-2,TRBV7-9,ASSPLAGYT
TRBJ1-1,TRBV29-1,SVVRTGGGTEAF
TRBJ1-1,TRBV18,ASSPSRTANTEAF
TRBJ2-3,TRBV29-1,SVEATSLTTDTQY
TRBJ2-7,TRBV6-1,ASSEGGDYEQY
TRBJ2-3,TRBV4-1,ASSQSGTGGSTDTQY
TRBJ1-2,TRBV28,ASRATNRGSGYT
TRBJ2-1,TRBV7-2,ASSLLPTSGQPGYNEQF
TRBJ1-2,TRBV6-5,ASSAGNIYGYT
TRBJ2-5,TRBV18,ASSSGLQETQY
TRBJ1-4,TRBV30,AWGGHGREKLF
TRBJ1-2,TRBV28,ASSSGFGYT
TRBJ1-2,TRBV5-1,ASSPERQGEDGYT
TRBJ2-3,TRBV30,AWRPGGGTQY
TRBJ2-7,TRBV30,ASNRGQNEQY
TRBJ1-1,TRBV27,ASRHQGLIITF
TRBJ1-3,TRBV28,ATATGGPLSGNTIY
TRBJ1-6,TRBV28,ASRSEGHTQGFYSPLH
TRBJ1-1,TRBV6-5,ASRGRVGTEAF
TRBJ2-1,TRBV5-1,ASSLGTSGTLRVDEQF
TRBJ1-5,TRBV30,AWSAGTGGNQPQH
TRBJ2-4,TRBV6-5,ASRLDRAAKNIQY